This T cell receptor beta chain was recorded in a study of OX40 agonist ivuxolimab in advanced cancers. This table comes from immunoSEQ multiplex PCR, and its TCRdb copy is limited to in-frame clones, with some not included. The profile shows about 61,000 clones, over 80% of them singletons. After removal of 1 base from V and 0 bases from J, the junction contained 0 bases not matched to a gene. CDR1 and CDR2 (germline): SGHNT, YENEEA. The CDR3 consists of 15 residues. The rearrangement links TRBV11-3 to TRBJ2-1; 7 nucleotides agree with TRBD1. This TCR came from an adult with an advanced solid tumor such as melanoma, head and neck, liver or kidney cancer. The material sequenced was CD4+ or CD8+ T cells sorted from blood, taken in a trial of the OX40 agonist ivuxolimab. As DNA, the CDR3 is TGTGCCAGCAGCTTAGGGGACAGCTCCTACAATGAGCAGTTCTTC. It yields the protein CASSLGDSSYNEQFF.